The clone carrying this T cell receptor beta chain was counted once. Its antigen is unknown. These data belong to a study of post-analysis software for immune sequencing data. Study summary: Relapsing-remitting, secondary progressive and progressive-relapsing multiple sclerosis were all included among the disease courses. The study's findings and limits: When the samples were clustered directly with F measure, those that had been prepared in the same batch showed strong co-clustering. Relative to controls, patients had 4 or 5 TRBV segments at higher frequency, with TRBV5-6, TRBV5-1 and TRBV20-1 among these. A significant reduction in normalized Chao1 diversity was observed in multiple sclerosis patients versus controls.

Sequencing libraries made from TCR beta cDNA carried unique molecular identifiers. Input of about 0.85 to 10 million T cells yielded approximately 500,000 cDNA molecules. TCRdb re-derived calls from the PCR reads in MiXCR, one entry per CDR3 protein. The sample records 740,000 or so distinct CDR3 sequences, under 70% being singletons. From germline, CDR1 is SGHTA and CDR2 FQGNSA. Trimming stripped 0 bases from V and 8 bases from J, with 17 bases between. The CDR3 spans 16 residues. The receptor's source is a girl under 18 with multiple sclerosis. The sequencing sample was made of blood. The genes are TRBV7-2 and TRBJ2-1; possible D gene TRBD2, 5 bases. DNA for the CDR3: TGTGCCAGCAGCTTAGCCGGCGGGCTTAATGGCGATGAGCAGTTCTTC. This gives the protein CASSLAGGLNGDEQFF.